The 10 T cell receptor beta chains below come from one sample, sequenced in a study of blood T cell repertoires in COVID-19. Assay: immunoSEQ multiplex PCR; the TCRdb copy retains only in-frame clones and omits some. The data contain about 190,000 clones, 85% to 90% of them seen just once; the ten biggest clones take up under 2%. The sequencing input was peripheral blood. The receptors derive from a young man with active or convalescent COVID-19.

The chain employs TRBV4-2 and TRBJ1-4, with D maybe TRBD1 (5 bases). The CDR3 is 14 residues long. Between the trimmed V and J ends, which lost 4 bases and 8 bases, there was a span of 14 bases. CDR1 LGHNA and CDR2 YNFKEQ come from the germline V gene. CDR3 region: CASSPQGRSEKLFF. Written as DNA, the CDR3 is TGTGCCAGCAGCCCTCAGGGTAGAAGCGAAAAACTGTTTTTT.

The gene calls are TRBV5-4 and TRBJ2-3; TRBD1 is a possible D gene (6 bases). V was trimmed by 4 bases and J by 4 bases, leaving 13 bases between them. The CDR3 is made up of 14 amino acids. The germline V gene has CDR1 SGHNT and CDR2 YYREEE (reference sequence). The CDR3 spells CASSVIPGADTQYF. CDR3 sequence (DNA): TGTGCCAGCAGCGTAATCCCAGGGGCAGATACGCAGTATTTT.

V gene TRBV6-5 combines with J gene TRBJ1-1; the D gene is possibly TRBD1 (6 bases). V was shortened by 4 bases and J by 5 bases, with 14 bases between the two germline ends. The CDR3 spans 14 residues. From germline, CDR1 is MNHEY and CDR2 SVGAGI. The CDR3 bases are TGTGCCAGCAGTTCTCAGGGGCGGAGGACTGAAGCTTTCTTT. This encodes CASSSQGRRTEAFF.

The rearrangement links TRBV6-6 to TRBJ2-3; D is perhaps TRBD1 (5 bases). The CDR3 covers 13 residues. V dropped 5 bases and J dropped 0 bases, with 6 bases sitting between them. Germline V gene lookup returns CDR1 MNHNY and CDR2 SVGAGI (reference sequence). CDR3: CASSRQSTDTQYF. The CDR3 DNA sequence: TGTGCCAGCAGTCGACAGAGCACAGATACGCAGTATTTT.

This chain links TRBV5-1 with TRBJ1-1, with 9 positions matching TRBD1. Germline V gene sequence: CDR1 SGHRS, CDR2 YFSETQ. The V and J ends lost 4 bases and 12 bases, in that order; junction bases with no gene match: 13. The length of the CDR3 is 14 residues. CDR3 DNA sequence: TGCGCCAGCAGCCTATTAGGGGGACAGGGTATCCCTTTCTTT. It yields the protein CASSLLGGQGIPFF.

The chain joins TRBV30 to TRBJ1-3; D gene uncertain. The CDR3 is made up of 12 amino acids. V lost 3 bases and J 0 bases, leaving 3 bases between the germline ends. The germline CDR1 and CDR2 sequences are GTSNPN and SVGIG (reference sequence). The CDR3 DNA reads as TGTGCCTGGAGCAGCTCTGGAAACACCATATATTTT. Its translation is CAWSSSGNTIYF.

The chain couples TRBV19 to TRBJ1-5, with TRBD1 as a possible D gene (5 bases). CDR3 size: 16 residues. CDR1 LNHDA and CDR2 SQIVND come from the germline V gene (reference sequence). Trimming stripped 7 bases from V and 7 bases from J, with 23 bases between. CDR3 sequence (DNA): TGTGCCAGTAATCTTAGGGATCAGGGTGCTCAACAGCCCCAGCATTTT. Its protein is CASNLRDQGAQQPQHF.

The chain joins TRBV24-1 to TRBJ2-3, with D uncertain. Germline V CDR1 and CDR2: KGHDR, SFDVKD. CDR3 length equals 11 residues. V was pared by 5 bases and J by 4 bases, with 3 bases between. The chain's CDR3 is CATSAADTQYF. As DNA, the CDR3 is TGTGCCACCAGTGCGGCAGATACGCAGTATTTT.

This sequence joins TRBV5-4 and TRBJ2-1, with 13 bases that match TRBD2. The V gene end was trimmed by 3 bases and the J gene end by 9 bases; junction bases not matched to a gene: 9. The length of the CDR3 is 16 residues. Germline V gene lookup returns CDR1 SGHNT and CDR2 YYREEE (reference sequence). CDR3 nucleotide sequence: TGTGCCAGCAGCTCCCTTACTAGCGGGGGGGCCAGTGAGCAGTTCTTC. It is translated as CASSSLTSGGASEQFF. The entire variable domain, with the rest obtained from reference TRBV5-4 and TRBJ2-1, is as follows: ETGVTQSPTHLIKTRGQQVTLRCSSQSGHNTVSWYQQALGQGPQFIFQYYREEENGRGNFPPRFSGLQFPNYSSELNVNALELDDSALYLCASSSLTSGGASEQFFGPGTRLTVL.

The V call is TRBV7-2, the J call TRBJ1-5; perhaps TRBD1 as D (6 bases). The germline gives CDR1 SGHTA, CDR2 FQGNSA. The V and J ends lost 5 bases and 7 bases respectively, with 15 bases between them. CDR3 length equals 14 residues. CDR3 bases: TGTGCCAGCAGCCTCGGCAGTCAGGGGCAGCCCCAGCATTTT. This codes for CASSLGSQGQPQHF. Supplemented by reference TRBV7-2 and TRBJ1-5, the full variable domain reads GAGVSQSPSNKVTEKGKDVELRCDPISGHTALYWYRQSLGQGLEFLIYFQGNSAPDKSGLPSDRFSAERTGGSVSTLTIQRTQQEDSAVYLCASSLGSQGQPQHFGDGTRLSIL.